This passage covers 29 T cell receptor beta chains from one sample sequenced in a study of response to subunit inactivated influenza vaccine. TCRdb used MiXCR to reprocess the RT-PCR reads, holding one entry per CDR3 protein. The sample consists of 610,000 or so distinct CDR3 sequences, around 15% of them appearing once. The source was PBMCs from blood, collected roughly 12 days after vaccination. The receptors were gathered from a man aged 45-65 years who received an inactivated influenza vaccine.

This clonotype was found a few times. V and J are TRBV6-5 and TRBJ2-5; possibly TRBD2 for D (6 bases). The V end lost 2 bases, the J end lost 4 bases, and 14 bases lay between the germline ends. Germline V gene lookup returns CDR1 MNHEY and CDR2 SVGAGI. The CDR3 is 15 amino acids. CDR3 bases: TGTGCCAGCAGTTACGGGCAGGGAGGACCAGAGACCCAGTACTTC. It codes for CASSYGQGGPETQYF.

V is TRBV5-1 and J is TRBJ1-1; the D is unclear. Trimming removed 0 bases from V and 6 bases from J, with 6 bases in between. Looked up from germline, CDR1 is SGHRS and CDR2 is YFSETQ. CDR3 size: 12 residues. CDR3 in DNA: TGCGCCAGCAGCTTGGCGGGTTCTGAAGCTTTCTTT. This translates into CASSLAGSEAFF.

At least ten counts were recorded for this clonotype. This rearrangement joins TRBV29-1 to TRBJ2-3, with unresolved D. Germline assignment: CDR1 SQVTM and CDR2 ANQGSEA. The germline V and J ends were trimmed by 4 bases and 3 bases, with 14 bases remaining between them. The CDR3 is 14 residues long. The CDR3 region is CSVGYSSLTDTQYF. Written as DNA, the CDR3 is TGCAGCGTTGGGTACTCAAGTTTGACAGATACGCAGTATTTT.

This sequence joins TRBV10-3 and TRBJ2-7, with 8 bases matching TRBD2. Germline lookup yields CDR1 ENHRY and CDR2 SYGVKD. Trimming at V came to 6 bases and at J to 5 bases, leaving 6 bases not matched to a gene. The CDR3 sequence is 13 residues long. CDR3 loop: CAIREAGVNEQYF. CDR3 nucleotide sequence: TGTGCCATCAGGGAAGCGGGAGTAAACGAGCAGTACTTC.

The chain is built from TRBV10-2 and TRBJ1-1; D perhaps matches TRBD1 (6 bases). The germline V gene has CDR1 WSHSY and CDR2 SAAADI. Trimming took 4 bases from V and 5 from J, leaving 14 bases between them. This CDR3 spans 14 amino acids. The CDR3 reads CASSVVSGTTEAFF. CDR3 nucleotides: TGCGCCAGCAGTGTAGTATCGGGGACAACTGAAGCTTTCTTT.

The chain carries TRBV28 and TRBJ2-1; maybe TRBD1 (6 bases). The V end was cut by 6 bases, the J end by 14 bases, with 23 bases between. The germline V gene has CDR1 MDHEN and CDR2 SYDVKM. CDR3 length: 14 residues. CDR3 sequence (DNA): TGTGCCAGCAGCGGGGACACCCCAATGAGACTGGAGTTCTTC. Encoded protein: CASSGDTPMRLEFF.

This clonotype was detected only a few times. V gene TRBV20-1 combines with J gene TRBJ2-7; 8 nucleotides line up with TRBD2. The CDR3 has 13 residues. Trimming took 0 bases from V and 2 from J; bases not matched to a gene: 0. Germline-derived CDR1 and CDR2 are DFQATT and SNEGSKA (reference sequence). CDR3 loop: CSARERGAYEQYF. The CDR3 DNA follows: TGCAGTGCTAGAGAGCGGGGGGCCTACGAGCAGTACTTC.

V is TRBV20-1 and J is TRBJ2-7; tentatively, D is TRBD1 (6 bases). The CDR3 spans 15 residues. V dropped 1 base and J dropped 2 bases, with 15 bases sitting between them. Germline V gives CDR1 DFQATT, CDR2 SNEGSKA (reference sequence). The CDR3 bases are TGCAGTGCTAGAGTGTCACAGGGTTCCCCCTACGAGCAGTACTTC. Translation gives CSARVSQGSPYEQYF.

In its sample, this clonotype was seen a few times. The chain couples TRBV20-1 to TRBJ2-6; 8 nucleotides agree with TRBD1. This CDR3 has 15 amino acids. Germline loops: CDR1 DFQATT, CDR2 SNEGSKA (reference sequence). Losses at the gene ends were 6 bases for V and 0 bases for J; bases not matched to a gene: 4. This chain's CDR3 is CSARTGNSGANVLTF. The CDR3 DNA follows: TGCAGTGCCAGGACAGGGAACTCTGGGGCCAACGTCCTGACTTTC.

The rearrangement uses TRBV6-1 and TRBJ2-1, with 13 positions matching TRBD2. The CDR3 runs to 19 residues. Germline CDR1 is MNHNS and CDR2 is SASEGT. V dropped 4 bases and J dropped 2; count of bases not matched to a gene: 11. The DNA of the CDR3 is TGTGCCAGCAGTGGGACTAGCGGGAGCAGTAAGCGAGCCTACAATGAGCAGTTCTTC. Its protein product is CASSGTSGSSKRAYNEQFF.

This clonotype has at least ten counts. The chain couples TRBV28 to TRBJ2-1; unclear D gene. Trimming stripped 6 bases from V and 8 bases from J, with 11 bases between. Germline loops: CDR1 MDHEN, CDR2 SYDVKM. This CDR3 region has 12 residues. CDR3 amino acids: CASRRSFYEQFF. The CDR3 DNA reads as TGTGCCAGCAGACGTAGCTTCTATGAGCAGTTCTTC.

This clonotype was found many times. The chain has TRBV9 and TRBJ2-3; 8 bases are shared with TRBD2. J was trimmed by 0 bases and V by 1 base; bases with no gene match: 4. The germline V gene has CDR1 SGDLS and CDR2 YYNGEE. This CDR3 has 16 amino acids. CDR3 in DNA: TGTGCCAGCAGCGTACTAGCGGGTTCTAGCACAGATACGCAGTATTTT. This gives the protein CASSVLAGSSTDTQYF. The entire variable domain, with the rest obtained from reference TRBV9 and TRBJ2-3, is as follows: DSGVTQTPKHLITATGQRVTLRCSPRSGDLSVYWYQQSLDQGLQFLIQYYNGEERAKGNILERFSAQQFPDLHSELNLSSLELGDSALYFCASSVLAGSSTDTQYFGPGTRLTVL.

The V call is TRBV12-3 or TRBV12-4, the J call TRBJ1-3; D is uncertain. Trimming pared 2 bases from V and 0 bases from J, leaving 11 bases between. The CDR3 consists of 16 residues. CDR3 bases: TGTGCCAGCAGTTTATGGGCGAAAGACTCTGGAAACACCATATATTTT. Translated: CASSLWAKDSGNTIYF.

The chain joins TRBV12-3 or TRBV12-4 to TRBJ2-7; 11 nucleotides align to TRBD1. The V segment lost 6 bases and the J segment 2 bases; nucleotides outside the gene matches: 12. The CDR3 contains 17 residues. CDR3 amino acids: CASSKYPGTGGTYEQYF. The CDR3 DNA reads as TGTGCCAGCAGCAAGTACCCCGGGACAGGGGGAACCTACGAGCAGTACTTC.

The rearrangement links TRBV6-1 to TRBJ1-1, with 8 nucleotides matching TRBD1. CDR3 length equals 14 residues. CDR1 and CDR2 (germline): MNHNS, SASEGT. The V gene end was trimmed by 6 bases and the J gene end by 7 bases; junction bases not matched to a gene: 10. DNA for the CDR3: TGTGCCAGCAGGATACAGGGGGGGGGTGATGAAGCTTTCTTT. It codes for CASRIQGGGDEAFF.

CDR3 loop: CSCGASGGRTDTQYF. Here the CDR3 DNA reads TGCAGCTGCGGGGCTAGCGGGGGTCGCACAGATACGCAGTATTTT. This sequence joins TRBV29-1 and TRBJ2-3; 10 nucleotides align to TRBD2. Germline CDR1 reads SQVTM; CDR2 reads ANQGSEA. The CDR3 length is 15 residues. With 8 bases clipped from V and 1 base from J, the junction kept 9 bases outside the gene matches.

In its sample, this clonotype was seen a few times. The V call is TRBV12-3 or TRBV12-4, the J call TRBJ2-1; possibly TRBD2 for D (5 bases). This CDR3 spans 13 amino acids. V shed 6 bases and J shed 9 bases, with 15 bases lying between them. For the CDR3, the DNA is TGTGCCAGCAGCAGGACTGCTTTTTTTGAGCAGTTCTTC. Protein sequence: CASSRTAFFEQFF.

This clonotype has just a few counts. The V call is TRBV5-5, the J call TRBJ2-7; 7 positions agree with TRBD2. CDR1 is SGHKS, CDR2 YYEKEE, per germline (reference sequence). The CDR3 is made up of 15 amino acids. V shed 4 bases, J shed 7 bases, and the junction held 14 bases outside the gene matches. CDR3 sequence reads: CASSRGGTSVKEQYF. CDR3 DNA: TGTGCCAGCAGCAGGGGAGGGACTTCTGTTAAAGAGCAGTACTTC.

This clonotype occurred once. The chain is built from TRBV20-1 and TRBJ2-3; a possible D gene is TRBD2 (6 bases). Trimming removed 3 bases at V and 8 bases at J, with 21 bases between. CDR1 DFQATT and CDR2 SNEGSKA come from the germline V gene (reference sequence). The length of the CDR3 is 15 residues. CDR3 protein: CSARDNKGTGGTQYF. The CDR3 DNA reads as TGCAGTGCTAGGGATAACAAGGGGACCGGGGGTACGCAGTATTTT.

This clonotype was picked up a small number of times. The rearrangement joins TRBV2 to TRBJ2-1, with 11 bases identical to TRBD2. CDR1 is SNHLY, CDR2 FYNNEI, per germline. J was trimmed by 9 bases and V by 1 base; bases with no gene match: 8. The CDR3 sequence is 16 residues long. The DNA for the CDR3 is TGTGCCAGCAGTGAAGTAGCGGGGGGGCTTGGCGCTGAGCAGTTCTTC. Protein: CASSEVAGGLGAEQFF.

This clonotype has more than one count but fewer than ten. The chain joins TRBV27 to TRBJ1-6; unclear D gene. There are 16 residues in the CDR3. The germline V and J ends were trimmed by 4 bases and 1 base, with 11 bases remaining between them. The germline V gene encodes CDR1 MNHEY and CDR2 SMNVEV (reference sequence). Written as DNA, the CDR3 is TGTGCCAGCAGTTACGGACGGGGTTCCTATAATTCACCCCTCCACTTT. Its protein is CASSYGRGSYNSPLHF.

This clonotype was seen at least ten times. This chain joins TRBV5-1 and TRBJ2-1; 8 bases line up with TRBD2. CDR1 is SGHRS and CDR2 is YFSETQ in the germline V gene. The J segment lost 5 bases and the V segment lost 0 bases, leaving 4 bases of the junction unmatched. The CDR3 totals 15 residues. CDR3 sequence: CASSLAPAGDNEQFF. The DNA of the CDR3 is TGCGCCAGCAGCTTGGCCCCAGCGGGAGACAATGAGCAGTTCTTC. Full variable domain (remainder filled in from reference TRBV5-1 and TRBJ2-1): KAGVTQTPRYLIKTRGQQVTLSCSPISGHRSVSWYQQTPGQGLQFLFEYFSETQRNKGNFPGRFSGRQFSNSRSEMNVSTLELGDSALYLCASSLAPAGDNEQFFGPGTRLTVL.

This clonotype was picked up a small number of times. The chain uses TRBV7-8 and TRBJ2-7; 8 nucleotides agree with TRBD2. Germline values: CDR1 SGHVS, CDR2 FQNEAQ. J was trimmed by 6 bases and V by 5 bases; bases with no gene match: 6. The CDR3 contains 13 residues. CDR3 bases: TGTGCCAGCAGCACCCGGGGGGGAGGCGAGCAGTACTTC. This codes for CASSTRGGGEQYF.

This clonotype was seen repeatedly, ten times or more. V gene TRBV20-1 combines with J gene TRBJ1-2; no clear D gene. The germline gives CDR1 DFQATT, CDR2 SNEGSKA (reference sequence). There are 10 residues in the CDR3. The V gene lost 5 bases and the J gene lost 6 bases, with 7 bases spanning the gap. The CDR3: CSAPVDGYTF. CDR3 DNA sequence: TGCAGTGCTCCAGTGGATGGCTACACCTTC.

A few counts support this clonotype. The CDR3 DNA is TGTGCCACCAGCGAGAGAAGAAATGAGCAGTTCTTC. It specifies CATSERRNEQFF. This chain connects TRBV15 to TRBJ2-1; no clear D gene. The CDR3 is made up of 12 amino acids. Germline assignment: CDR1 LNHNV and CDR2 YYDKDF (reference sequence). Trimming took 5 bases from V and 7 from J, leaving 9 bases between them.

This CDR3 is CASSGTGLALVEQFF. The CDR3 DNA sequence: TGTGCCAGCAGCGGTACCGGACTAGCCTTGGTTGAGCAGTTCTTC. The chain carries TRBV7-2 and TRBJ2-1, with 8 positions matching TRBD2. There are 15 residues in the CDR3. The V segment lost 5 bases and the J segment 9 bases; nucleotides outside the gene matches: 12. Per the germline V gene, CDR1 is SGHTA and CDR2 is FQGNSA.

This clonotype has a handful of counts. The rearrangement links TRBV10-3 to TRBJ2-3; 9 bases match TRBD1. This CDR3 is built from 18 residues. The ends lost 8 bases at V and 2 bases at J; junction bases unmatched: 17. The germline V gene encodes CDR1 ENHRY and CDR2 SYGVKD. CDR3 sequence (DNA): TGTGCCATCCGGAAGCGGGACAGGGACGTAATCGACACAGATACGCAGTATTTT. This codes for CAIRKRDRDVIDTDTQYF.

This clonotype was seen more than once but under ten times. The gene calls are TRBV28 and TRBJ2-1, with 10 bases fitting TRBD1. With V trimmed by 6 bases and J by 0 bases, 5 bases remained unmatched. CDR3 size: 16 residues. The germline V gene has CDR1 MDHEN and CDR2 SYDVKM. The CDR3 DNA sequence: TGTGCCAGCAGGGGGTGGACAGGGGGCTCCTACAATGAGCAGTTCTTC. Its translation: CASRGWTGGSYNEQFF.

The J gene is TRBJ2-7, the V gene TRBV20-1; 11 bases are shared with TRBD1. The CDR3 consists of 15 residues. Germline V gene data show CDR1 as DFQATT and CDR2 as SNEGSKA (reference sequence). The V and J ends lost 3 bases and 0 bases, in that order; junction bases with no gene match: 4. CDR3 region: CSARPGQGVSYEQYF. The CDR3 nucleotides read TGCAGTGCTAGGCCGGGACAGGGGGTCTCCTACGAGCAGTACTTC.